This record concerns one T cell receptor (beta chain) sequence. This sample was included in a study of T cell responses to AZD1222 COVID-19 vaccine. The table came from immunoSEQ multiplex PCR; TCRdb's copy has only in-frame clones and leaves some out. The sample yields more than 95,000 clones, about 90% seen once. V dropped 1 base and J dropped 5; count of bases not matched to a gene: 0. Germline assignment: CDR1 SGHAT and CDR2 FQNNGV. This CDR3 is 15 amino acids long. Sequencing used peripheral blood, obtained on day 0 of MenACWY control vaccination. The sequence was obtained from an adult in good health. The chain carries TRBV11-2 and TRBJ2-5, with TRBD2 matching over 14 bases. In nucleotides, the CDR3 is TGTGCCAGCAGCTTAGGGACTAGCGGGAGGGAGACCCAGTACTTC. It codes for CASSLGTSGRETQYF.